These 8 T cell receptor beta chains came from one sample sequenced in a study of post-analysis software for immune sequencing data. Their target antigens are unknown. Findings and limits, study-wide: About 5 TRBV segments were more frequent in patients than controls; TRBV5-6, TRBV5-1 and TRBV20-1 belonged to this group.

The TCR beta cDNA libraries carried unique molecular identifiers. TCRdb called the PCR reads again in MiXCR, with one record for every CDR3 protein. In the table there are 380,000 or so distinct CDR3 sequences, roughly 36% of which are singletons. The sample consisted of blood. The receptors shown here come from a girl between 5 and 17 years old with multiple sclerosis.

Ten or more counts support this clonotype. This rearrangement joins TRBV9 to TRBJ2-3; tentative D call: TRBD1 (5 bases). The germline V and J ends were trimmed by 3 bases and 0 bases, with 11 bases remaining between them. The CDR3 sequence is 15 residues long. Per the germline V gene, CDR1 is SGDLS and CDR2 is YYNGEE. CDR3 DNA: TGTGCCAGCAGCGCTGACAGCTTTAGCACAGATACGCAGTATTTT. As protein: CASSADSFSTDTQYF.

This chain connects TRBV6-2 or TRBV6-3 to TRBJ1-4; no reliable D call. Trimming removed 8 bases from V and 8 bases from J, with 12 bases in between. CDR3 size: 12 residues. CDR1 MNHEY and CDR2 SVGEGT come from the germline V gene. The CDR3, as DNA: TGTGCCAGCCGCCGGTTTGAGGAAAAACTGTTTTTT. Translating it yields CASRRFEEKLFF.

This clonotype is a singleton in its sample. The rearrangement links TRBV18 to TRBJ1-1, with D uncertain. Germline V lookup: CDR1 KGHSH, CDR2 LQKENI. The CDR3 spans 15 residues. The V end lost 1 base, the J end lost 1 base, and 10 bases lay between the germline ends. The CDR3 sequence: CASSPRVSENTEAFF. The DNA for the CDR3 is TGTGCCAGCTCACCACGTGTCAGCGAGAACACTGAAGCTTTCTTT.

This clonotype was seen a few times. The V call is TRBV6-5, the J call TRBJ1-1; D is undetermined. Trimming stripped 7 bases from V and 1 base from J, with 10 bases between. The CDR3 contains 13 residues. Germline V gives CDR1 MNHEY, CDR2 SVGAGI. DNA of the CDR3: TGTGCCAGCATCCCTTTAGAGAACACTGAAGCTTTCTTT. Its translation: CASIPLENTEAFF.

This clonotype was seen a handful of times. In DNA, the CDR3 is TGCAGTGCTAGACTCGGGTACACAGAAGAGACCCAGTACTTC. Translation: CSARLGYTEETQYF. The genes are TRBV20-1 and TRBJ2-5; D uncertain. The V end lost 2 bases, the J end lost 3 bases, and 13 bases lay between the germline ends. This CDR3 is built from 14 residues. CDR1 DFQATT and CDR2 SNEGSKA come from the germline V gene (reference sequence).

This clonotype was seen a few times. Here the CDR3 DNA reads TGCAGCGTTGAAGATCACAGTCTAAGCGGCACAGATACGCAGTATTTT. This encodes CSVEDHSLSGTDTQYF. The rearrangement links TRBV29-1 to TRBJ2-3; D call uncertain. The V and J ends lost 0 bases and 1 base respectively, with 14 bases between them. The CDR3 consists of 16 residues. Germline V gene sequence: CDR1 SQVTM, CDR2 ANQGSEA.

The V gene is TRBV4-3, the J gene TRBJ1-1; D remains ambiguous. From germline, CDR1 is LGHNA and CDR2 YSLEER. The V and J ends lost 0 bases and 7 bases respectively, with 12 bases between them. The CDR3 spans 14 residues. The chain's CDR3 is CASSQDRTVSEAFF. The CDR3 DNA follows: TGCGCCAGCAGCCAAGATAGAACAGTCAGTGAAGCTTTCTTT.

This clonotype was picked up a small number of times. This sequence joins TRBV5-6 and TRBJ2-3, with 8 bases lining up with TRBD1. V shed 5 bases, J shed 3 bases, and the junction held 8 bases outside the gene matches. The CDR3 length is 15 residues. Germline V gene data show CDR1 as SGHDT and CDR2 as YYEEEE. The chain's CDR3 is CASSPQGARTDTQYF. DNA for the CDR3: TGTGCCAGCAGTCCTCAGGGGGCGCGAACAGATACGCAGTATTTT. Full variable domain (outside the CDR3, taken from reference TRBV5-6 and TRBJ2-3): DAGVTQSPTHLIKTRGQQVTLRCSPKSGHDTVSWYQQALGQGPQFIFQYYEEEERQRGNFPDRFSGHQFPNYSSELNVNALLLGDSALYLCASSPQGARTDTQYFGPGTRLTVL.